These 5 T cell receptor beta chains came from one sample sequenced in a study of blood T cells in healthy people across ages. Then a second PCR, running about 6 to 11 cycles, was carried out with a sample-barcoded 5' primer and a J-beta primer mix. TCRdb passed the 5' RACE reads through MiXCR, listing each CDR3 protein once. The sample includes hundreds of thousands of distinct CDR3 sequences, around 48% seen only once; the top ten take under 35%. The sample comprised blood. All receptors come from a woman aged 60-70 years in good health.

V is TRBV7-2 and J is TRBJ2-5; D gene uncertain. TRBJ2-7 matches the DNA end more closely, so the J call is doubtful. The CDR3 runs 12 residues. Germline loops: CDR1 SGHTA, CDR2 FQGNSA. In DNA, the CDR3 is TGTGCCAGCAGCCGGACGCGATACGAGCAGTACTTC. It is translated as CASSRTRYEQYF.

The rearrangement links TRBV9 to TRBJ2-5; 7 positions agree with TRBD1. This CDR3 has 15 amino acids. Germline CDR1 SGDLS, CDR2 YYNGEE. The trim removed 4 bases at V and 2 bases at J, leaving 8 bases unmatched. The CDR3 region is CASSQTGNVQETQYF. The CDR3 DNA reads as TGTGCCAGCAGCCAGACAGGGAACGTTCAAGAGACCCAGTACTTC.

The chain joins TRBV29-1 to TRBJ2-5; 8 bases match TRBD2. The last part of the DNA fits TRBJ2-7 better; the J call may be wrong. Germline lookup yields CDR1 SQVTM and CDR2 ANQGSEA. The CDR3 is 14 residues long. The CDR3 region is CSVAPAGDSYEQYF. The CDR3 nucleotides read TGCAGCGTTGCGCCAGCGGGAGACTCCTACGAGCAGTACTTC.

The V gene is TRBV5-6, the J gene TRBJ1-1; tentatively, D is TRBD1 (5 bases). Germline V CDR1 and CDR2: SGHDT, YYEEEE. This CDR3 region has 16 residues. V lost 3 bases and J lost 5, with 20 bases in between. The DNA for the CDR3 is TGTGCCAGCAGCTCGATTCCCCAGGGCATCGTAACTGAAGCTTTCTTT. It codes for CASSSIPQGIVTEAFF.

The CDR3 loop reads CASRSAVTSGRAENSYEQYF. CDR3 DNA: TGTGCCAGCAGGTCGGCCGTGACTAGCGGGAGAGCCGAAAACTCCTACGAGCAGTACTTC. J is TRBJ2-7 and V is TRBV28, with TRBD2 matching 12 bases. The CDR3 runs 20 residues. Per the germline V gene, CDR1 is MDHEN and CDR2 is SYDVKM. Unmatched junction bases numbered 18, after V lost 6 bases and J lost 0 bases.